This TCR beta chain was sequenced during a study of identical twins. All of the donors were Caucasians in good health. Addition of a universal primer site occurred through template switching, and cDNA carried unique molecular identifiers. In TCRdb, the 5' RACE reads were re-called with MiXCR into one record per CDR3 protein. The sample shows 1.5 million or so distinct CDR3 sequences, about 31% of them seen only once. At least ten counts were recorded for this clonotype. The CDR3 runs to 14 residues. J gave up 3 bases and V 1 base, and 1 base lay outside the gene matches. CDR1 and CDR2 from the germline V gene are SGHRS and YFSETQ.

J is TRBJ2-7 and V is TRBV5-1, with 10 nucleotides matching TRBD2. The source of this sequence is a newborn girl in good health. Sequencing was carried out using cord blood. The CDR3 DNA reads TGCGCCAGCAGCTTGACTAGCGGGATCTACGAGCAGTACTTC. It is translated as CASSLTSGIYEQYF.